This T cell receptor (beta chain) was captured by sequencing in a study of T cell responses to AZD1222 COVID-19 vaccine. Study-wide results and limits: Reportedly, nearly half the spike-specific TCRs target unmutated variant regions. Clonal diversity was possibly underestimated, and the donors were mostly white British, with more females.

The CDR3 is 13 residues long. Trimming left V 6 bases short and J 5 bases short, with 13 bases between. Germline CDR1 is SNHLY and CDR2 is FYNNEI. Clones were read by immunoSEQ multiplex PCR, and TCRdb kept only the in-frame ones, dropping some. The record lists about 140,000 clones, of which the ten most abundant hold over 2%. A note on this clone: The antigen remains undetermined.

The chain is built from TRBV2 and TRBJ2-5, with D possibly being TRBD1 or TRBD2 (5 bases each). The TCR was taken from an adult in good health. Material for sequencing was peripheral blood. The CDR3 DNA reads as TGTGCCAGCAGCGGGACCGAGAGGGAGACCCAGTACTTC. Translation: CASSGTERETQYF.